The clone carrying this T cell receptor (beta chain) was picked up a small number of times. These data come from a study of blood T cell repertoires in COVID-19. Germline CDR1 reads LNHDA; CDR2 reads SQIVND (reference sequence). The V and J ends lost 2 bases and 9 bases respectively, with 17 bases between them. CDR3 length: 15 amino acids. The protocol was immunoSEQ multiplex PCR, while the TCRdb copy is restricted to in-frame clones and leaves out a portion. The sample includes under 150,000 clones, around 77% of them seen just once. What was sequenced was peripheral blood. This clonotype was obtained from a human donor in a cohort sampled during active COVID-19. J is TRBJ1-5 and V is TRBV19; a weak D match, TRBD1 (5 bases). The CDR3 bases are TGTGCCAGTAGTATACCGGGGGTCCCTCGGTGGCCCCAGCATTTT. Protein: CASSIPGVPRWPQHF.